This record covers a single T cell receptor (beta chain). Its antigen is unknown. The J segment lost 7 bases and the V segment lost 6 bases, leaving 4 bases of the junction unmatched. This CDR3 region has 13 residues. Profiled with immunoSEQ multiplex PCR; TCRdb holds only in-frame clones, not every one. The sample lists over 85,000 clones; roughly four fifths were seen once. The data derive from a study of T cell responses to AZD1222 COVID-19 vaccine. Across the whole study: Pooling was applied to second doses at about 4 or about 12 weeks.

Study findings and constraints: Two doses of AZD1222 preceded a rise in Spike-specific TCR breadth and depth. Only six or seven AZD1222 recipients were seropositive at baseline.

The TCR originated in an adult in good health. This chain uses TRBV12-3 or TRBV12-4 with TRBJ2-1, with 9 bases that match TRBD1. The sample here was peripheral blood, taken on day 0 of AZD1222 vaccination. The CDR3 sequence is CASRWTGANEQFF. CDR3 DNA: TGTGCCAGCAGGTGGACAGGGGCAAATGAGCAGTTCTTC.